These 10 T cell receptor beta chains were sequenced from one sample in a study of blood T cell repertoires in COVID-19. Produced via immunoSEQ multiplex PCR; TCRdb's table is partial and in-frame only. The sample has around 50,000 clones; roughly nine tenths are singletons. The material sequenced was peripheral blood. These receptors were collected from a man between 65 and 85 years old with active COVID-19.

The CDR3 spells CASSSGTGGGFGNSPLHF. In nucleotides, the CDR3 is TGTGCCAGCAGCTCCGGGACAGGGGGCGGTTTCGGAAATTCACCCCTCCACTTT. The J gene is TRBJ1-6, the V gene TRBV7-8, with 12 nucleotides matching TRBD1. The CDR3 contains 18 residues. J lost 7 bases, V lost 4 bases, and 11 bases had no gene match. Germline V gene data show CDR1 as SGHVS and CDR2 as FQNEAQ. The variable domain in full, with the rest retrieved from reference TRBV7-8 and TRBJ1-6, is GAGVSQSPRYKVAKRGQDVALRCDPISGHVSLFWYQQALGQGPEFLTYFQNEAQLDKSGLPSDRFFAERPEGSVSTLKIQRTQQEDSAVYLCASSSGTGGGFGNSPLHFGNGTRLTVT.

V gene TRBV27 combines with J gene TRBJ1-5; the D is unclear. The CDR3 covers 13 residues. Germline V CDR1 and CDR2: MNHEY, SMNVEV (reference sequence). Trimming left V 5 bases short and J 0 bases short, with 5 bases between. Here the CDR3 DNA reads TGTGCCAGCAGTCTCAGTAGCAATCAGCCCCAGCATTTT. This gives the protein CASSLSSNQPQHF.

The J gene is TRBJ2-7, the V gene TRBV5-8; TRBD2 matches at 11 bases. After removal of 4 bases from V and 4 bases from J, the junction contained 7 bases not matched to a gene. Germline V gene data show CDR1 as SGHTS and CDR2 as YDEGEE. The CDR3 is made up of 15 amino acids. The CDR3 DNA follows: TGTGCCAGCAGCCAGGGACTAGCGGACCTATACGAGCAGTACTTC. Encoded protein: CASSQGLADLYEQYF.

This chain links TRBV7-2 with TRBJ2-1; perhaps TRBD2 as D (6 bases). The V and J ends lost 1 base and 2 bases respectively, with 9 bases between them. Per germline, CDR1 SGHTA and CDR2 FQGNSA. The CDR3 covers 15 residues. The CDR3 region is CASSLGPSAYNEQFF. In DNA, the CDR3 is TGTGCCAGCAGCTTAGGGCCTAGCGCCTACAATGAGCAGTTCTTC.

The chain links TRBV2 to TRBJ2-7, with D tentatively TRBD1 (6 bases). The CDR3 length is 15 residues. Trimming left V 5 bases short and J 5 bases short, with 19 bases between. Per the germline V gene, CDR1 is SNHLY and CDR2 is FYNNEI. For the CDR3, the DNA is TGTGCCAGCAGTAAGCCCGGGACAACTCCCGACGAGCAGTACTTC. Encoded protein: CASSKPGTTPDEQYF.

The V call is TRBV11-2, the J call TRBJ2-1; 7 bases are shared with TRBD2. CDR1 and CDR2 from the germline V gene are SGHAT and FQNNGV. The CDR3 has 16 amino acids. The V segment lost 5 bases and the J segment 0 bases; nucleotides outside the gene matches: 7. The CDR3 here is CASSPSLAGSYNEQFF. The CDR3 nucleotides are TGTGCCAGCAGCCCCTCCTTAGCGGGCTCCTACAATGAGCAGTTCTTC.

In DNA form, the CDR3 reads TGTGCCAGCAGTGAATATGTGGGGCGCGACACTGAAGCTTTCTTT. It codes for CASSEYVGRDTEAFF. This rearrangement joins TRBV25-1 to TRBJ1-1, with D perhaps TRBD1 (5 bases). Trimming took 0 bases from V and 3 from J, leaving 11 bases between them. The germline V gene has CDR1 MGHDK and CDR2 SYGVNS. The CDR3 is 15 amino acids.

The chain couples TRBV25-1 to TRBJ1-5; 8 positions agree with TRBD1. The CDR3 length is 14 residues. Unmatched junction bases numbered 9, after V lost 8 bases and J lost 6 bases. CDR1 is MGHDK, CDR2 SYGVNS, per germline. The CDR3 DNA reads as TGTGCCAGCGCCCAGACAGGGGCATCTCAGCCCCAGCATTTT. Encoded protein: CASAQTGASQPQHF.

The chain employs TRBV15 and TRBJ2-5; 9 bases are shared with TRBD2. V lost 1 base to trimming and J lost 3 bases; unmatched junction nucleotides: 6. The CDR3 has 16 amino acids. Germline assignment: CDR1 LNHNV and CDR2 YYDKDF (reference sequence). The CDR3 bases are TGTGCCACCAGCAGAGCGAGGCTAGCGGGAAAAGAGACCCAGTACTTC. Protein product: CATSRARLAGKETQYF. Full variable domain (outside the CDR3, taken from reference TRBV15 and TRBJ2-5): DAMVIQNPRYQVTQFGKPVTLSCSQTLNHNVMYWYQQKSSQAPKLLFHYYDKDFNNEADTPDNFQSRRPNTSFCFLDIRSPGLGDTAMYLCATSRARLAGKETQYFGPGTRLLVL.

The chain recombines TRBV7-8 with TRBJ1-5; D not certain. V was trimmed by 6 bases and J by 2 bases, leaving 14 bases between them. Germline CDR1 and CDR2: SGHVS and FQNEAQ. The CDR3 runs 15 residues. The CDR3 DNA reads as TGTGCCAGCAGTATCGCCCCCCGGGGCAATCAGCCCCAGCATTTT. This sequence encodes CASSIAPRGNQPQHF.